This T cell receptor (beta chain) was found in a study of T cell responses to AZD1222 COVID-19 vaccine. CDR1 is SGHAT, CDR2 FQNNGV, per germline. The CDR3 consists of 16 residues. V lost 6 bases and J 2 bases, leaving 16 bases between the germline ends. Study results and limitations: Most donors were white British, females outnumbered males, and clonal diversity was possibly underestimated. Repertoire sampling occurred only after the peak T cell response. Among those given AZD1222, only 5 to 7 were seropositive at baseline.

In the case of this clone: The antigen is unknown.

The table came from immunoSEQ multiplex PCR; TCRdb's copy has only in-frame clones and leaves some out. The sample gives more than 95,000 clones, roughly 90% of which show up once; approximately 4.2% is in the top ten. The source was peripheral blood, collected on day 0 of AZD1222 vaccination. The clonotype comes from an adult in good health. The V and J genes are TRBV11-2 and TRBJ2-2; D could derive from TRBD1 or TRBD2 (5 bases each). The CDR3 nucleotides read TGTGCCAGCAGAACGTGGGGGATCGCAAACACCGGGGAGCTGTTTTTT. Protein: CASRTWGIANTGELFF.